The rows below give T cell receptor beta chains drawn from one sample of a study of shared clonotypes between healthy human individuals. Assay used: immunoSEQ multiplex PCR; TCRdb lists only in-frame clones, some missing. The sample includes 1,500,000 or so clones, about 96% of them seen just once. Sequenced input: naive CD4+ T cells sorted from blood. These receptor sequences come from a man aged 25-45 years in good health. The CDR3 runs from the conserved cysteine through the conserved F or W. The D gene is left open where the match is weak. Part of the rows lack a size; the others show once, few, many or a class for expanded clones.

d_call | j_call | v_call | clone_size | cdr3_aa | cdr3_nt
- | TRBJ2-1 | TRBV10-1 | - | CASSSGDEQFF | TGCGCCAGCAGCTCGGGCGATGAGCAGTTCTTC
TRBD1 | TRBJ2-2 | TRBV10-3 | - | CAISAALTGGADTGELFF | TGTGCCATCAGCGCCGCCCTGACAGGGGGCGCGGACACCGGGGAGCTGTTTTTT
TRBD2 | TRBJ2-3 | TRBV9 | - | CASSVVPSGRAGTDTQYF | TGTGCCAGCAGCGTAGTCCCTAGCGGGAGGGCCGGGACAGATACGCAGTATTTT
TRBD2 | TRBJ2-1 | TRBV28 | - | CASSPLAGSHNEQFF | TGTGCCAGCAGTCCCCTAGCGGGAAGCCACAATGAGCAGTTCTTC
- | TRBJ1-1 | TRBV18 | - | CASSPIPGHLNTEAFF | TGTGCCAGCTCACCTATTCCGGGACACTTGAACACTGAAGCTTTCTTT
TRBD1 | TRBJ2-6 | TRBV10-2 | once | CASSALTGALSGANVLTF | TGCGCCAGCAGTGCCCTTACAGGGGCCCTCTCTGGGGCCAACGTCCTGACTTTC
- | TRBJ2-1 | TRBV14 | - | CASSQDPPPYNEQFF | TGTGCCAGCAGCCAAGATCCCCCACCCTACAATGAGCAGTTCTTC
- | TRBJ1-1 | TRBV5-4 | - | CASSQVQGLKAFF | TGTGCCAGCAGTCAGGTTCAGGGGTTGAAAGCTTTCTTT
- | TRBJ2-1 | TRBV10-3 | - | CAISVSSLNPIGNEQFF | TGTGCCATCAGTGTTAGCTCGCTGAACCCGATTGGCAATGAGCAGTTCTTC
TRBD1 | TRBJ1-4 | TRBV7-9 | - | CASSLVTGATNEKLFF | TGTGCCAGCAGCTTAGTTACAGGGGCAACTAATGAAAAACTGTTTTTT
TRBD2 | TRBJ2-7 | TRBV2 | - | CASSGTSGSREQYF | TGTGCCAGCTCCGGGACTAGCGGGAGTCGCGAGCAGTACTTC
- | TRBJ1-5 | TRBV6-1 | - | CASSEAPRGSNQPQHF | TGTGCCAGCAGTGAAGCCCCTAGGGGTAGCAATCAGCCCCAGCATTTT
TRBD2 | TRBJ2-3 | TRBV5-4 | - | CASSAGLAGITDTQYF | TGTGCCAGCAGCGCGGGACTAGCGGGCATCACAGATACGCAGTATTTT
TRBD2 | TRBJ2-5 | TRBV5-1 | - | CASSLGLAGPQETQYF | TGCGCCAGCAGCTTGGGACTAGCGGGGCCCCAAGAGACCCAGTACTTC
- | TRBJ1-5 | TRBV10-2 | once | CASSPSLSNQPQHF | TGCGCCAGCAGTCCGAGTTTGAGCAATCAGCCCCAGCATTTT
- | TRBJ2-7 | TRBV6-1 | - | CASTLTWQGTYEQYF | TGTGCCAGCACCCTTACCTGGCAGGGGACCTACGAGCAGTACTTC
TRBD1 | TRBJ2-7 | TRBV30 | - | CAWSSGQGGVGEQYF | TGTGCCTGGAGCTCGGGACAGGGAGGAGTAGGGGAGCAGTACTTC
TRBD2 | TRBJ2-1 | TRBV5-5 | once | CASIDGRAGYEQFF | TGTGCCAGCATCGACGGGAGGGCCGGATACGAGCAGTTCTTC
- | TRBJ2-3 | TRBV18 | - | CASSPRNGRLDTQYF | TGTGCCAGCTCACCACGGAATGGGCGCCTAGATACGCAGTATTTT
- | TRBJ2-1 | TRBV19 | - | CASSFDPSSYNEQFF | TGTGCCAGTAGTTTCGACCCCAGCTCCTACAATGAGCAGTTCTTC
TRBD1 | TRBJ1-2 | TRBV11-2 | - | CASSFIPTGNYGYTF | TGTGCCAGCAGCTTTATTCCGACAGGGAACTATGGCTACACCTTC
- | TRBJ2-7 | TRBV5-1 | - | CASGPVSGSYEQYF | TGCGCCAGCGGCCCCGTTTCCGGTTCCTACGAGCAGTACTTC
TRBD2 | TRBJ2-6 | TRBV5-1 | - | CASSLFLSSGGTSGANVLTF | TGCGCCAGCAGCTTGTTTTTATCTAGCGGGGGAACCTCTGGGGCCAACGTCCTGACTTTC
- | TRBJ2-7 | TRBV3-2 | - | CAERSEQYF | TGTGCAGAACGCTCCGAGCAGTACTTC
TRBD1 | TRBJ1-2 | TRBV4-1 | - | CASSPYRTGALDGYTF | TGCGCCAGCAGCCCCTATCGGACAGGGGCTTTGGATGGCTACACCTTC
- | TRBJ2-2 | TRBV27 | - | CASSFKVYTGELFF | TGTGCCAGCAGTTTCAAGGTTTACACCGGGGAGCTGTTTTTT
TRBD2 | TRBJ2-7 | TRBV11-2 | - | CASSRRTSGRVYEQYF | TGTGCCAGCAGCCGCAGGACTAGCGGGAGAGTGTACGAGCAGTACTTC
TRBD1 | TRBJ1-5 | TRBV9 | - | CASSVDGQGHQPQHF | TGTGCCAGCAGCGTAGATGGACAGGGCCATCAGCCCCAGCATTTT
- | TRBJ2-7 | TRBV23-1 | - | CASSQSWRGQGELYEQYF | TGCGCCAGCAGTCAATCGTGGAGGGGGCAGGGGGAATTATACGAGCAGTACTTC
TRBD2 | TRBJ2-3 | TRBV6-1 | - | CASSEHQSGGADTQYF | TGTGCCAGCAGTGAACATCAGAGCGGGGGAGCAGATACGCAGTATTTT
- | TRBJ2-3 | TRBV18 | - | CASSPRGTGYTDTQYF | TGTGCCAGCTCACCAAGAGGTACGGGATACACAGATACGCAGTATTTT
- | TRBJ2-7 | TRBV18 | once | CASSPPRAGVPTYEQYF | TGTGCCAGCTCACCACCGAGGGCAGGGGTCCCCACCTACGAGCAGTACTTC
- | TRBJ2-7 | TRBV9 | - | CASSVAVGAYEQYF | TGTGCCAGCAGCGTAGCCGTCGGAGCCTACGAGCAGTACTTC
- | TRBJ1-2 | TRBV11-2 | - | CASSLSRKVANYGYTF | TGTGCCAGCAGCTTGAGCAGGAAAGTCGCTAACTATGGCTACACCTTC
TRBD2 | TRBJ2-2 | TRBV7-2 | - | CASSYRTSGTGELFF | TGTGCCAGCAGCTACAGGACTAGCGGGACCGGGGAGCTGTTTTTT
TRBD1 | TRBJ1-2 | TRBV10-3 | - | CATHRDRVIDGYTF | TGTGCCACCCACCGGGACAGGGTTATTGATGGCTACACCTTC
- | TRBJ1-1 | TRBV7-8 | - | CASKLDTEAFF | TGTGCCAGCAAACTAGACACTGAAGCTTTCTTT
- | TRBJ2-1 | TRBV18 | - | CASSPPSDNEQFF | TGTGCCAGCTCACCCCCGAGTGACAATGAGCAGTTCTTC
TRBD2 | TRBJ2-1 | TRBV4-1 | - | CASSQDGTSSDEQFF | TGCGCCAGCAGCCAAGATGGGACTAGCAGCGATGAGCAGTTCTTC
TRBD1 | TRBJ1-5 | TRBV19 | once | CASSTEETGKQPQHF | TGTGCCAGTAGTACCGAAGAGACAGGGAAACAGCCCCAGCATTTT